One TCR beta chain is described in this entry. The specificity of this receptor is unknown. No base qualities exist here, and no much larger clone lies one base off it. This entry belongs to a study of OX40 agonist ivuxolimab in advanced cancers. General notes on the study: Ivuxolimab was an agonistic, fully human IgG2 monoclonal antibody directed against OX40 (CD134), a costimulatory receptor. Intravenous ivuxolimab was administered to patients every 2 weeks at six dose levels: 0.01, 0.1, 0.3, 1.5, 3 and 10 mg/kg. Of the roughly 51 patients in dose escalation, 19 had hepatocellular carcinoma, approximately 15 had melanoma, 9 had renal cell carcinoma and 9 had head and neck cancer. A male proportion of roughly 85% and a mean age of roughly 58 years, ranging from roughly 23 to 85, were recorded for the dose-escalation cohort. Prior anti-PD-1, anti-PD-L1 or anti-CTLA-4 therapy was permitted, and checkpoint inhibitors had been received by around 40% of dose-escalation patients. Three dose-escalation patients achieved partial responses, one with hepatocellular carcinoma and two with cutaneous melanoma. The point of sequencing TCRbeta in the periphery was to test whether ivuxolimab changed TCR sequence diversity and drove clonal T-cell expansion. The monotherapy dose-escalation portion (N of about 50 patients) of the phase I ivuxolimab trial is reported in the paper. Overall results and qualifications from the work: After ivuxolimab, expanded clones were on average more numerous among CD8+ T cells than among CD4+ T cells. Low levels of normalized T-cell clonal expansion were also seen in some patients who did not respond. The antigen specificity of the peripheral T cells that underwent clonal expansion was not determined. Clonal expansion of both CD4+ and CD8+ blood T cells was observed from baseline to week 6 at doses 0.1 to 3.0 mg/kg. In the 0.1-3.0 mg/kg groups, partial responders had among the lowest normalized peripheral clonal expansion, particularly in CD8+ T cells.

The trial excluded patients who had a history of autoimmune disease or who were on systemic immunosuppression. Peripheral blood for TCR sequencing was collected from all dose cohorts at baseline, on cycle 4 day 1, and on cycle 7 day 1. Samples came from an open-label, multicenter, first-in-human phase I dose-escalation trial of ivuxolimab. The trial enrolled adults with locally advanced or metastatic head and neck squamous cell, hepatocellular, melanoma or renal cell carcinoma. Before TCR sequencing, CD4+ and CD8+ T cells were separately sorted from peripheral blood. Taken from the germline V gene, the CDR1 and CDR2 loops are SGDLS and YYNGEE. Trimming removed 1 base from V and 3 bases from J, leaving 7 bases between the germline ends. Including the terminal cysteine and phenylalanine, the CDR3 comprises 14 residues. The kept DNA is CDR3 alone, 42 bases in frame from the first base. To sequence the TCRbeta CDR3 region, genomic DNA was isolated from the sorted cells. The immunoSEQ Assay was used to sequence the TCRbeta CDR3 regions. TCRdb mirrors the immuneACCESS table, restricted to in-frame sequences. Some clones are absent from its copies; in checked studies, under half trace to an unresolved V gene, and the reason for the others is unknown. The table for this sample lists under 85,000 clones; roughly 91% of them were counted only once. The ten largest make up just under 0.25% of the sample.

Sequenced material: CD4+ or CD8+ T cells sorted from blood, taken in a trial of the OX40 agonist ivuxolimab. The sequence links TRBV9 to TRBJ2-2; the D gene cannot be named for sure. The sequence was obtained from an adult with an advanced solid tumor such as melanoma, head and neck, liver or kidney cancer. The CDR3 region has the sequence CASSVQVDTGELFF. The DNA sequence follows: TGTGCCAGCAGCGTACAGGTAGACACCGGGGAGCTGTTTTTT.